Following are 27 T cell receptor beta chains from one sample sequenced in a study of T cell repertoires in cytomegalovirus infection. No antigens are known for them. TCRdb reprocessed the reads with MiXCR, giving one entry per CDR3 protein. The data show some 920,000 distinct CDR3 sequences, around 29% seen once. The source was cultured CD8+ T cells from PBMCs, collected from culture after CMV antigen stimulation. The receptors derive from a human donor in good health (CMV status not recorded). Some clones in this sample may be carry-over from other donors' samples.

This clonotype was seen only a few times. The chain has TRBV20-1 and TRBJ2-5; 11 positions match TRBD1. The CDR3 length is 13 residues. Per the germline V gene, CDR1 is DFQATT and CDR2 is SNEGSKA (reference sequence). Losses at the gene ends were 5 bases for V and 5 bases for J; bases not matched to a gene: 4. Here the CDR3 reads CSAGDRGWETQYF. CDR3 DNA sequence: TGCAGTGCTGGGGACAGGGGGTGGGAGACCCAGTACTTC.

For the CDR3, the DNA is TGTGCCAGCAGTGTGTACCCGAACACTGAAGCTTTCTTT. Its translation: CASSVYPNTEAFF. This chain uses TRBV25-1 with TRBJ1-1; D remains unclear. Per the germline V gene, CDR1 is MGHDK and CDR2 is SYGVNS. CDR3 size: 13 residues. Trimming took off 4 bases at V and 1 base at J, with 7 bases between the two ends.

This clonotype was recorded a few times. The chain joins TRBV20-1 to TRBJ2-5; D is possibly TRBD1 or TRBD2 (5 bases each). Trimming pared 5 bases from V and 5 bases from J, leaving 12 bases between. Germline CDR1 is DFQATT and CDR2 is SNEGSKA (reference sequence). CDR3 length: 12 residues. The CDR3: CSADGWGETQYF. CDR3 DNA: TGCAGTGCTGACGGATGGGGGGAGACCCAGTACTTC.

The CDR3 DNA sequence: TGTGCCAGCAGCCAAAAGGACAGGGTCTACGAGCAGTACTTC. Protein product: CASSQKDRVYEQYF. The rearrangement links TRBV7-4 to TRBJ2-7; TRBD1 aligns across 8 bases. The CDR3 consists of 14 residues. CDR1 and CDR2 (germline): SGHVT, SQSDAQ. After removal of 5 bases from V and 3 bases from J, the junction contained 6 bases not matched to a gene.

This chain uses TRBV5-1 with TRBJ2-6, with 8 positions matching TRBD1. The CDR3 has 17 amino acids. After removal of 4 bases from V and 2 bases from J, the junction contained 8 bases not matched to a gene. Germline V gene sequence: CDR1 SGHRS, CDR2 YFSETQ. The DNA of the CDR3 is TGCGCCAGCAGCCCCTGGACAGGGCCAACTGGGGCCAACGTCCTGACTTTC. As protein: CASSPWTGPTGANVLTF.

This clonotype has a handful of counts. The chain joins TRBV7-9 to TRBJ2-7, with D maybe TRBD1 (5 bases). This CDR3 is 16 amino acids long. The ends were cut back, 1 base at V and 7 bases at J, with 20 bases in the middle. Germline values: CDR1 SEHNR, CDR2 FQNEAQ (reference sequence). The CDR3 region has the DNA TGTGCCAGCAGCTTAGAGGGCAGGGAAACCTTCGGGGAGCAGTACGTC. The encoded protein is CASSLEGRETFGEQYV.

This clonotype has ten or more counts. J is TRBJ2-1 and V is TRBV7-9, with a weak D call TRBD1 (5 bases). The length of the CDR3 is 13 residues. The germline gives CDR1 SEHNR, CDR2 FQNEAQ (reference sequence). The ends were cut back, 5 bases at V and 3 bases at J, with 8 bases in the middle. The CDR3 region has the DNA TGTGCCAGCAGCCACGACAGCTACAATGAGCAGTTCTTC. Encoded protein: CASSHDSYNEQFF.

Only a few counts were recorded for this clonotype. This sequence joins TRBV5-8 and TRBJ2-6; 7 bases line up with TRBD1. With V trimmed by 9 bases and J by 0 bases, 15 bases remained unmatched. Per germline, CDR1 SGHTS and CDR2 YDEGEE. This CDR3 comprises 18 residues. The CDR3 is CATQGVQYHSSGANVLTF. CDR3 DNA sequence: TGTGCCACCCAGGGGGTGCAGTATCACAGCTCTGGGGCCAACGTCCTGACTTTC.

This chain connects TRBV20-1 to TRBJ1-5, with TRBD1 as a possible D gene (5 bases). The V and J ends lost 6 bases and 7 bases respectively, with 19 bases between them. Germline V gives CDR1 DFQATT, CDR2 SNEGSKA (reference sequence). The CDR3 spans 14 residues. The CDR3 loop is CSARWRGMNQPQHF. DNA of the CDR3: TGCAGTGCCCGATGGAGGGGAATGAACCAGCCCCAGCATTTT.

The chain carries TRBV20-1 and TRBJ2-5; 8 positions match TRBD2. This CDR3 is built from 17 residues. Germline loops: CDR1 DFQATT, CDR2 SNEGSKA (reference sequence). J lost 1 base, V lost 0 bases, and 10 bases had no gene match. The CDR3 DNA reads TGCAGTGCTAGAGATTTAGTCCTAGCGGGCCCCCAAGAGACCCAGTACTTC. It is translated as CSARDLVLAGPQETQYF.

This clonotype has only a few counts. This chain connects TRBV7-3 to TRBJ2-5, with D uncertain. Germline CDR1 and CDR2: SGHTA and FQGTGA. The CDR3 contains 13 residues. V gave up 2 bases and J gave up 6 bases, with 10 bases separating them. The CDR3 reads CASSLDGAKTQYF. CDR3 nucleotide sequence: TGTGCCAGCAGCTTAGATGGAGCGAAGACCCAGTACTTC.

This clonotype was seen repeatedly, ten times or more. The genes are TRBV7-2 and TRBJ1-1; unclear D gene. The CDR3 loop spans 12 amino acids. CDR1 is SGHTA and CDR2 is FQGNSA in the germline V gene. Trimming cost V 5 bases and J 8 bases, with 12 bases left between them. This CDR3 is CASSRRPKEAFF. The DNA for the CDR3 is TGTGCCAGCAGCCGACGACCTAAGGAAGCTTTCTTT.

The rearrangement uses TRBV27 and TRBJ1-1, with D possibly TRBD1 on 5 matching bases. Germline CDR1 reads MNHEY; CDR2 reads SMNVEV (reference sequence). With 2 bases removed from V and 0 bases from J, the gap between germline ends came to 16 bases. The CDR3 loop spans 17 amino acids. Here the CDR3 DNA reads TGTGCCAGCAGTTTACAACCTCCGACAGCCATGAACACTGAAGCTTTCTTT. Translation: CASSLQPPTAMNTEAFF.

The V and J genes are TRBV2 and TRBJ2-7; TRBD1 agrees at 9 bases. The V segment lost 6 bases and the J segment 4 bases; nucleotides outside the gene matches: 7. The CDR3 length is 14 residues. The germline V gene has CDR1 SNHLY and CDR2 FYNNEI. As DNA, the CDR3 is TGTGCCAGCAGGGATCCGGGACAGGGATACGAGCAGTACTTC. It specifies CASRDPGQGYEQYF.

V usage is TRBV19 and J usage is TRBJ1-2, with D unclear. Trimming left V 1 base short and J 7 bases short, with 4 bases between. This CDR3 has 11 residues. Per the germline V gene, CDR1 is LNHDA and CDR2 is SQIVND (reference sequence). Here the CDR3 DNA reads TGTGCCAGTAGTATAGGGGCTGGCTACACCTTC. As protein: CASSIGAGYTF.

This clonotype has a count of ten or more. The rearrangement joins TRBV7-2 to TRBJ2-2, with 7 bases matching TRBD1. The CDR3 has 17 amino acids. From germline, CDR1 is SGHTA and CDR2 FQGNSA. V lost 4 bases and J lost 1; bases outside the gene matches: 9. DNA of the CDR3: TGTGCCAGCAGCTACCTTAGAGGACAGGAGAACACCGGGGAGCTGTTTTTT. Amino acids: CASSYLRGQENTGELFF.

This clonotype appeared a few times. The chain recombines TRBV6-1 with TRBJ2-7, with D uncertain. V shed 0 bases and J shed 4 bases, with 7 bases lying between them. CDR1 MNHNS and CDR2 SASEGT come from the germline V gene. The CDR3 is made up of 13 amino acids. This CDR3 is CASSEAGPYEQYF. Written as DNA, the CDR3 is TGTGCCAGCAGTGAAGCAGGGCCTTACGAGCAGTACTTC.

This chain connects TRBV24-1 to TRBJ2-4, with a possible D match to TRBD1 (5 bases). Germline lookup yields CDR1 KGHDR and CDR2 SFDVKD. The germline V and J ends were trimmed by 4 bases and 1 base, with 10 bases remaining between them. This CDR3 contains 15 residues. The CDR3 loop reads CATSDRRAAKNIQYF. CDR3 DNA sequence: TGTGCCACCAGTGACCGCAGGGCGGCCAAAAACATTCAGTACTTC.

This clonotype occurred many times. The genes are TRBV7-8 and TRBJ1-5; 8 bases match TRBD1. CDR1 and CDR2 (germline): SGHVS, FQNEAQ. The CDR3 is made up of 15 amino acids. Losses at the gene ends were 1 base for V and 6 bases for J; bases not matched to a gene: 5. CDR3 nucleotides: TGTGCCAGCAGCTTAGAGGCAGGGGGCAGTCAGCCCCAGCATTTT. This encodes CASSLEAGGSQPQHF.

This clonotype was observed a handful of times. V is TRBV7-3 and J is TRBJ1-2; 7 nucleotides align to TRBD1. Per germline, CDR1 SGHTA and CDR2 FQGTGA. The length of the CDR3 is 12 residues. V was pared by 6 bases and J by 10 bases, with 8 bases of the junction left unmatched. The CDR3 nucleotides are TGTGCCAGCAGGAAGGGGACAGACTACTACACCTTC. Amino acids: CASRKGTDYYTF.

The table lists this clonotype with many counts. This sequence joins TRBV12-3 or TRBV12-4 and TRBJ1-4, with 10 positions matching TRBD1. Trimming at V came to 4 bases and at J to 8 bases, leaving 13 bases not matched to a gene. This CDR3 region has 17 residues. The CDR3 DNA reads TGTGCCAGCAGTTCGGGACAGGGGCCCTCCCGGGGGGAAAAACTGTTTTTT. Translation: CASSSGQGPSRGEKLFF.

In DNA, the CDR3 is TGTGCCAGCAGTATACGCGGCAGGCTCGATGGCTACACCTTC. Its translation is CASSIRGRLDGYTF. The V and J genes are TRBV28 and TRBJ1-2; the D is unclear. The V gene lost 5 bases and the J gene lost 6 bases, with 16 bases spanning the gap. The CDR3 has 14 residues. The germline gives CDR1 MDHEN, CDR2 SYDVKM.

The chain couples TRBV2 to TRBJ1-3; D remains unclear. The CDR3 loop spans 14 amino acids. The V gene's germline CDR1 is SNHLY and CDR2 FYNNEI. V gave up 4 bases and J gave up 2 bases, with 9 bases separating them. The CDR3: CASSGSGAGNTIYF. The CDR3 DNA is TGTGCCAGCAGTGGGAGTGGGGCTGGAAACACCATATATTTT.

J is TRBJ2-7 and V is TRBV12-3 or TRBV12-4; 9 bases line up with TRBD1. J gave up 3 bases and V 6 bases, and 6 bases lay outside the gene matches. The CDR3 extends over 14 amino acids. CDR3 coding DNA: TGTGCCAGCAGAGCCGGGACAGGGTACTACGAGCAGTACTTC. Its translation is CASRAGTGYYEQYF.

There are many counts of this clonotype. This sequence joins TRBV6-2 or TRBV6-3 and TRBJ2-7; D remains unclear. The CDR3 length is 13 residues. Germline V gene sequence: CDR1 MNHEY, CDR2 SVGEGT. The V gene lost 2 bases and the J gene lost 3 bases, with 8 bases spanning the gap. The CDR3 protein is CASSYTQIYEQYF. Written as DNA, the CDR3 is TGTGCCAGCAGTTACACGCAGATCTACGAGCAGTACTTC.

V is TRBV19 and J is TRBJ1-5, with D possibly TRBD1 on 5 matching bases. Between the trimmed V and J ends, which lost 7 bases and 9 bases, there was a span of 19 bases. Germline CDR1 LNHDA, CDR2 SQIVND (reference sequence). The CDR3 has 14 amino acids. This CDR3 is CASTIGAGLWPQHF. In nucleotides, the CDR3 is TGTGCCAGTACCATAGGGGCAGGGCTGTGGCCCCAGCATTTT.

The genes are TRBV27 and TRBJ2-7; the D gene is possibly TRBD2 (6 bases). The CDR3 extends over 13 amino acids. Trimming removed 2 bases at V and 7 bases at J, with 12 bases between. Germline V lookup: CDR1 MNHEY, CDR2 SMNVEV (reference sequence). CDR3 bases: TGTGCCAGCAGTTTAGGAGCTGGGGGGGAGCAGTACTTC. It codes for CASSLGAGGEQYF.